Listed below are T cell receptor beta chains from one sample, sequenced in a study of memory CD4+ T cells and cytomegalovirus serostatus. Only in-frame clones appear in the TCRdb table, and some are missing; sequencing was by immunoSEQ multiplex PCR. The table lists about 48,000 clones, over 75% of them singletons. The sequencing input was memory CD4+ T cells from blood. These TCRs come from an adult in good health and CMV-seronegative. CDR3s include the opening cysteine and the closing phenylalanine or tryptophan. D genes are given only for firm matches. Size is omitted from some rows. Given values are once, few, many or a class for expanded clones.

J gene,D gene,clone size,V gene,CDR3 DNA,CDR3 protein
TRBJ2-3,TRBD2,NA,TRBV10-1,TGCGCCAGCAGGGCGGGAGTGTCGACAGATACGCAGTATTTT,CASRAGVSTDTQYF
TRBJ1-1,NA,NA,TRBV2,TGTGCCAGCAGTAGGACAGAGTCGAACACTGAAGCTTTCTTT,CASSRTESNTEAFF
TRBJ2-1,NA,NA,TRBV19,TGTGCCAGTAGTATGAACTATGAGCAGTTCTTC,CASSMNYEQFF
TRBJ2-2,NA,NA,TRBV5-4,TGTGCCAGCAGCTTGGGAGGTCCTCGGCCCGGGGAGCTGTTTTTT,CASSLGGPRPGELFF
TRBJ2-4,NA,NA,TRBV5-1,TGCGCCAGCAGCTTAGGAAACATTCAGTACTTC,CASSLGNIQYF
TRBJ2-1,NA,NA,TRBV30,TGTGCCTGGAATACTAGGGACAATGAGCAGTTCTTC,CAWNTRDNEQFF
TRBJ1-5,NA,NA,TRBV25-1,TGTGCCAGCCAGGACAAGGGCAATCAGCCCCAGCATTTT,CASQDKGNQPQHF
TRBJ2-3,TRBD2,NA,TRBV30,TGTGCCTGGAGTGTAGGACTAGCGCAAGATACGCAGTATTTT,CAWSVGLAQDTQYF
TRBJ2-5,NA,NA,TRBV6-6,TGTGCCGCTGGAGGGGGCCGCGGGCCCCAGTACTTC,CAAGGGRGPQYF
TRBJ2-2,NA,NA,TRBV15,TGTGCCACCAGCAGAGATACCACCGGGGAGCTGTTTTTT,CATSRDTTGELFF
TRBJ2-7,NA,NA,TRBV29-1,TGCAGCGTTCGGCCGAGGTCCGGTGAGCAGTACTTC,CSVRPRSGEQYF
TRBJ1-3,TRBD1,few,TRBV9,TGTGCCAGCAGCGCCGGACAGGCCAGTGGGTCTAACACCATATATTTT,CASSAGQASGSNTIYF
TRBJ1-1,NA,NA,TRBV4-2,TGTGCCAGCAGCCAACTCGCCGGCATGAACACTGAAGCTTTCTTT,CASSQLAGMNTEAFF
TRBJ2-1,NA,NA,TRBV10-3,TGTGCCATCAGTGCCGAGACAGTTACCAATGAGCAGTTCTTC,CAISAETVTNEQFF
TRBJ2-7,TRBD2,NA,TRBV7-2,TGTGCCAGCAGCTTAGTCGAGCGGGGTACCTACGAGCAGTACTTC,CASSLVERGTYEQYF
TRBJ1-1,NA,NA,TRBV7-2,TGTGCCAGCAGCTTATATTCCGCCCCTGAAGCTTTCTTT,CASSLYSAPEAFF
TRBJ1-5,NA,NA,TRBV6-5,TGTGCCAGCAGTTACTCGAGGGAGGGTCAGCCCCAGCATTTT,CASSYSREGQPQHF
TRBJ2-3,NA,once,TRBV5-4,TGTGCCAGCAGCTCTGACAGGAGATCCACAGATACGCAGTATTTT,CASSSDRRSTDTQYF
TRBJ1-2,TRBD1,few,TRBV5-1,TGCGCCAGCAGCTTGTCGGGACAGCCAACATATGGCTACACCTTC,CASSLSGQPTYGYTF
TRBJ2-5,NA,NA,TRBV5-4,TGTGCCAGCAGCTCCGCGGTCCAAGAGACCCAGTACTTC,CASSSAVQETQYF
TRBJ2-5,NA,NA,TRBV14,TGTGCCAGCAGCCAAGAGCTTCGGAACCAAGAGACCCAGTACTTC,CASSQELRNQETQYF
TRBJ1-6,NA,NA,TRBV30,TGTGCCTGGAGTCCACCCTTGTGGAACCCTAAGGACGCACCCCTCCACTTT,CAWSPPLWNPKDAPLHF
TRBJ1-4,NA,once,TRBV7-2,TGTGCCAGCAGCTTAGCGGGTAGGGATAATGAAAAACTGTTTTTT,CASSLAGRDNEKLFF
TRBJ2-7,NA,NA,TRBV11-3,TGTGCCAGCAGCTTAAGAACAGAGGGCGAGCAGTACTTC,CASSLRTEGEQYF
TRBJ2-7,TRBD1,NA,TRBV20-1,TGCAGTGCAACAGGGGATTACGAGCAGTACTTC,CSATGDYEQYF
TRBJ2-3,NA,few,TRBV4-1,TGCGCCAGCAGCCCAATACTGAAGTTGCATACGCAGTATTTT,CASSPILKLHTQYF
TRBJ2-2,NA,NA,TRBV6-1,TGTGCCAGCATGGTAATAGGGACCGGGGAGCTGTTTTTT,CASMVIGTGELFF
TRBJ1-5,NA,NA,TRBV30,TGTGCCTGGAGTCCCGGGGGGGGGTGGCAGCCCCAGCATTTT,CAWSPGGGWQPQHF
TRBJ2-3,TRBD2,NA,TRBV19,TGTGCCAGTAGTATGATGCGGGGGGGCACAGATACGCAGTATTTT,CASSMMRGGTDTQYF
TRBJ2-5,NA,NA,TRBV11-3,TGTGCCAGCAGCCCGGGTGGTAGGGCCCAAGAGACCCAGTACTTC,CASSPGGRAQETQYF
TRBJ1-4,NA,NA,TRBV5-1,TGCGCCAGCAGCTTGGGTCAAAAAGAAAAACTGTTTTTT,CASSLGQKEKLFF
TRBJ2-7,TRBD1,NA,TRBV5-4,TGTGCCAGCAGCTTTGGACAGGACTCGTACGAGCAGTACTTC,CASSFGQDSYEQYF
TRBJ2-3,TRBD2,NA,TRBV28,TGTGCCAGCAGTTTACGCGGGGGAAGAAACAGACTGCGCACAGATACGCAGTATTTT,CASSLRGGRNRLRTDTQYF
TRBJ1-1,NA,few,TRBV20-1,TGCAGTGCTAGAGACTGGACTGAAGCTTTCTTT,CSARDWTEAFF
TRBJ2-7,TRBD1,NA,TRBV10-1,TGCGCCAGCATTACAGGGGCCCCTTTGGAGCAGTACTTC,CASITGAPLEQYF
TRBJ2-3,NA,NA,TRBV30,TGTGCCTGGAGTGGTGGCCGGCGCACAGATACGCAGTATTTT,CAWSGGRRTDTQYF
TRBJ1-4,NA,NA,TRBV5-1,TGCGCCAGCAGCTTGGAGGAGTCCGGGCTCGCAACTAATGAAAAACTGTTTTTT,CASSLEESGLATNEKLFF
TRBJ2-2,NA,NA,TRBV6-4,TGTGCCAGCAGTGACTCGTGGGGAAAGCGTAGCGGGGAGCTGTTTTTT,CASSDSWGKRSGELFF
TRBJ2-3,NA,NA,TRBV27,TGTGCCAGCAGTTTACAGGGAAGGGCTACGCAGTATTTT,CASSLQGRATQYF
TRBJ1-1,TRBD1,NA,TRBV25-1,TGTGCCAGCAGTCCGGATACGACAGGGTTCAACACTGAAGCTTTCTTT,CASSPDTTGFNTEAFF
TRBJ1-5,NA,NA,TRBV9,TGTGCCAGCAGCGTAGGCGGGGGCAATCAGCCCCAGCATTTT,CASSVGGGNQPQHF
TRBJ2-3,NA,NA,TRBV7-2,TGTGCCAGCAGCTTAGCCACAGATACGCAGTATTTT,CASSLATDTQYF
TRBJ1-1,NA,few,TRBV18,TGTGCCAGCTCACCGGCTGTGGGATTCGGAGCTTTCTTT,CASSPAVGFGAFF
TRBJ1-1,TRBD1,NA,TRBV27,TGTGCCAGCAGTTTGGGGCAGGGGGCGGGAGGCACTGAAGCTTTCTTT,CASSLGQGAGGTEAFF
TRBJ1-1,NA,NA,TRBV6-4,TGTGCCAGCAGTTCCAGGGCGAACACTGAAGCTTTCTTT,CASSSRANTEAFF
TRBJ1-5,NA,NA,TRBV5-1,TGCGCCAGCAGCTTGGTGGTGGGACAGCCCCAGCATTTT,CASSLVVGQPQHF
TRBJ2-7,TRBD1,NA,TRBV6-5,TGTGCCAGCAGCCGCTCGGGACAGGGGGTTTACGAGCAGTACTTC,CASSRSGQGVYEQYF
TRBJ1-2,NA,few,TRBV2,TGTGCCAGCAGTGAATCGCGGATTAGGGGTAACTATGGCTACACCTTC,CASSESRIRGNYGYTF
TRBJ2-7,NA,NA,TRBV5-1,TGCGCCAGCAGCGCGGGACGGGGACGGCCCTACGAGCAGTACTTC,CASSAGRGRPYEQYF
TRBJ1-2,TRBD1,NA,TRBV14,TGTGCCAGCAGCCAAGTTACAGGGGGGTATGGCTACACCTTC,CASSQVTGGYGYTF
TRBJ1-2,TRBD1,NA,TRBV6-1,TGTGCCAGCAGTGTGGAGACAGGGGGCACCCTCCACTATGGCTACACCTTC,CASSVETGGTLHYGYTF
TRBJ1-6,NA,NA,TRBV7-6,TGTGCCAGCAGCTCCGGACTGAGTTCACCCCTCCACTTT,CASSSGLSSPLHF
TRBJ2-5,NA,NA,TRBV7-9,TGTGCCAGCAGCTTGACCGTGGCCGGGGAGAACCAGTACTTC,CASSLTVAGENQYF
TRBJ2-5,NA,NA,TRBV18,TGTGCCAGCTCACTTCAGGGGCAGGAGACCCAGTACTTC,CASSLQGQETQYF
TRBJ1-1,TRBD1,NA,TRBV19,TGTGCCAGTAGTAAGGGACAGGAGAACTGGAACACTGAAGCTTTCTTT,CASSKGQENWNTEAFF
TRBJ2-5,TRBD2,NA,TRBV7-2,TGTGCCAGCAGCTCCCCTAGCGGGAGGGCGGAGACCCAGTACTTC,CASSSPSGRAETQYF
TRBJ2-3,TRBD2,once,TRBV7-9,TGTGCCAGCAGCTCGGGGACTAGCGGGAGCGCCATGGCAGATACGCAGTATTTT,CASSSGTSGSAMADTQYF
TRBJ2-5,TRBD2,NA,TRBV29-1,TGCAGCGTGGTAGGGGCTAGCGGAGGGGAGACCCAGTACTTC,CSVVGASGGETQYF
TRBJ2-3,NA,NA,TRBV9,TGTGCCAGCAGTCCCGGACATCCCACAGATACGCAGTATTTT,CASSPGHPTDTQYF